The 23 T cell receptor beta chains reported below all come from one sample, sequenced in a study of CD8 T cells in Susac syndrome. RNA amounts of roughly 0.45 to 1 ug underwent reverse transcription with random hexamers. A single record per CDR3 protein comes from TCRdb applying MiXCR to the immunoSEQ multiplex PCR reads. This table holds some 180,000 distinct CDR3 sequences, less than 95% found once. Sequencing was carried out using CD4+ T cells from PBMCs. Receptors were obtained from a human donor in good health.

The chain has TRBV20-1 and TRBJ2-3; TRBD2 might be the D (5 bases). CDR1 and CDR2 (germline): DFQATT, SNEGSKA (reference sequence). The V end lost 5 bases, the J end lost 2 bases, and 8 bases lay between the germline ends. CDR3 length: 12 amino acids. The CDR3 reads CSAGSNTDTQYF. CDR3 DNA sequence: TGCAGTGCTGGGAGTAACACAGATACGCAGTATTTT.

The chain joins TRBV30 to TRBJ1-2; a possible D gene is TRBD1 (6 bases). Trimming removed 2 bases from V and 5 bases from J, with 9 bases in between. Per the germline V gene, CDR1 is GTSNPN and CDR2 is SVGIG (reference sequence). This CDR3 has 12 amino acids. The CDR3 DNA follows: TGTGCCTGGAGTCGAGGGGGATATGGCTACACCTTC. It yields the protein CAWSRGGYGYTF.

The rearrangement uses TRBV19 and TRBJ2-1; 9 nucleotides align to TRBD2. Germline V CDR1 and CDR2: LNHDA, SQIVND (reference sequence). This CDR3 has 16 residues. Trimming cost V 4 bases and J 7 bases; bases outside gene matches: 11. The CDR3 sequence: CASSTPSPSGMNEQFF. CDR3 DNA sequence: TGTGCCAGTAGTACCCCTAGCCCTAGCGGGATGAATGAGCAGTTCTTC.

This chain uses TRBV4-3 with TRBJ2-7; 11 bases align to TRBD2. Trimming cost V 0 bases and J 4 bases; bases outside gene matches: 8. The CDR3 runs to 17 residues. The germline gives CDR1 LGHNA, CDR2 YSLEER. The CDR3 protein is CASSQESTSGTPYEQYF. The CDR3 DNA is TGCGCCAGCAGCCAAGAATCGACTAGCGGGACCCCTTACGAGCAGTACTTC.

J is TRBJ1-5 and V is TRBV29-1; D is possibly TRBD1 (5 bases). The CDR3 extends over 13 amino acids. The V end was cut by 3 bases, the J end by 6 bases, with 12 bases between. Germline V lookup: CDR1 SQVTM, CDR2 ANQGSEA. In DNA form, the CDR3 reads TGCAGCGTTGATCTGGGGGAAGGTCAGCCCCAGCATTTT. It specifies CSVDLGEGQPQHF.

This clonotype was found once. This chain links TRBV29-1 with TRBJ2-7; D possibly corresponds to TRBD1 (8 bases). Trimming removed 5 bases from V and 3 bases from J, with 23 bases in between. Germline CDR1 reads SQVTM; CDR2 reads ANQGSEA. The CDR3 length is 16 residues. The CDR3: CSVKQGVGLADYEQYF. The CDR3 DNA follows: TGCAGCGTTAAACAGGGGGTAGGGCTAGCGGACTACGAGCAGTACTTC.

J is TRBJ1-2 and V is TRBV7-2, with a possible D match to TRBD1 (5 bases). Deletions cut 5 bases from V and 6 bases from J, with 16 bases between. This CDR3 spans 14 amino acids. Germline CDR1 SGHTA, CDR2 FQGNSA. The CDR3 DNA reads TGTGCCAGCAGCCTAACAAGGGACTGGGATGGCTACACCTTC. It specifies CASSLTRDWDGYTF.

The chain combines TRBV13 with TRBJ1-4, with a tentative D call TRBD1 (5 bases). This CDR3 is built from 12 residues. The germline CDR1 and CDR2 sequences are PRHDT and FYEKMQ (reference sequence). V gave up 5 bases and J gave up 8 bases, with 9 bases separating them. Written as DNA, the CDR3 is TGTGCCAGCAGCAAGGGGCGCGAAAAACTGTTTTTT. Protein: CASSKGREKLFF.

The rearrangement joins TRBV7-9 to TRBJ1-1, with D possibly matching TRBD1 (5 bases). V was pared by 2 bases and J by 1 base, with 11 bases between. Germline assignment: CDR1 SEHNR and CDR2 FQNEAQ (reference sequence). The length of the CDR3 is 15 residues. The CDR3 DNA sequence: TGTGCCAGCAGCTTATTGGGGCCTCAGAACACTGAAGCTTTCTTT. This codes for CASSLLGPQNTEAFF.

The chain has TRBV3-1 and TRBJ1-2, with unresolved D. The germline V and J ends were trimmed by 1 base and 7 bases, with 13 bases remaining between them. The length of the CDR3 is 14 residues. Per germline, CDR1 LGHDT and CDR2 YNNKEL (reference sequence). The CDR3: CASSQAAGFGGYTF. As DNA, the CDR3 is TGTGCCAGCAGCCAAGCGGCCGGATTTGGTGGCTACACCTTC.

This clonotype was detected only once. The rearrangement links TRBV6-5 to TRBJ2-7; tentative D call: TRBD1 (5 bases). Trimming cost V 2 bases and J 3 bases, with 11 bases left between them. The germline CDR1 and CDR2 sequences are MNHEY and SVGAGI. The CDR3 runs to 14 residues. CDR3 bases: TGTGCCAGCAGTTACGGCGACAGAAACTACGAGCAGTACTTC. Its translation: CASSYGDRNYEQYF.

The chain uses TRBV27 and TRBJ2-1, with 8 bases lining up with TRBD2. Germline trimming cut 10 bases from V and 5 bases from J; bases unmatched to any gene: 7. Germline V CDR1 and CDR2: MNHEY, SMNVEV (reference sequence). This CDR3 has 13 residues. As DNA, the CDR3 is TGTGCCATCGGCGGGGGGCGGAACAATGAGCAGTTCTTC. This encodes CAIGGGRNNEQFF.

This chain uses TRBV23-1 with TRBJ2-2; D may be TRBD1 (6 bases). TRBV23-1 is labeled an ORF, and its function is uncertain. The V end lost 0 bases, the J end lost 3 bases, and 11 bases lay between the germline ends. The CDR3 length is 16 residues. The chain's CDR3 is CASSQSTGRHTGELFF. CDR3 in DNA: TGCGCCAGCAGTCAATCAACAGGGCGGCACACCGGGGAGCTGTTTTTT.

The rearrangement links TRBV7-9 to TRBJ2-1; D possibly corresponds to TRBD2 (6 bases). The length of the CDR3 is 12 residues. Germline values: CDR1 SEHNR, CDR2 FQNEAQ (reference sequence). V was shortened by 5 bases and J by 8 bases, with 10 bases between the two germline ends. In nucleotides, the CDR3 is TGTGCCAGCAGCCGGTGGGGGGATGAGCAGTTCTTC. Its protein product is CASSRWGDEQFF.

The rearrangement uses TRBV9 and TRBJ1-1; D is ambiguous. The CDR3 extends over 14 amino acids. From germline, CDR1 is SGDLS and CDR2 YYNGEE. Trimming took off 0 bases at V and 3 bases at J, with 9 bases between the two ends. The CDR3 is CASSVALEHTEAFF. The CDR3 bases are TGTGCCAGCAGCGTAGCTCTGGAGCACACTGAAGCTTTCTTT.

This chain links TRBV15 with TRBJ2-2, with D unresolved. V lost 0 bases and J lost 3, with 5 bases in between. The CDR3 has 14 amino acids. Germline loops: CDR1 LNHNV, CDR2 YYDKDF (reference sequence). The CDR3 nucleotides read TGTGCCACCAGCAGAGATAGGGACACCGGGGAGCTGTTTTTT. It translates to CATSRDRDTGELFF. Full variable domain (remainder filled in from reference TRBV15 and TRBJ2-2): DAMVIQNPRYQVTQFGKPVTLSCSQTLNHNVMYWYQQKSSQAPKLLFHYYDKDFNNEADTPDNFQSRRPNTSFCFLDIRSPGLGDTAMYLCATSRDRDTGELFFGEGSRLTVL.

The J gene is TRBJ2-6, the V gene TRBV9; D may be TRBD1 (6 bases). Trimming pared 4 bases from V and 1 base from J, leaving 12 bases between. This CDR3 comprises 16 residues. Germline-derived CDR1 and CDR2 are SGDLS and YYNGEE. The CDR3 region has the DNA TGTGCCAGCAGCCCCCCAGGGGTATCTGGGGCCAACGTCCTGACTTTC. Translated, it gives CASSPPGVSGANVLTF. The full variable domain, completed using reference TRBV9 and TRBJ2-6, is DSGVTQTPKHLITATGQRVTLRCSPRSGDLSVYWYQQSLDQGLQFLIQYYNGEERAKGNILERFSAQQFPDLHSELNLSSLELGDSALYFCASSPPGVSGANVLTFGAGSRLTVL.

This clonotype was seen once. The genes are TRBV20-1 and TRBJ1-1; no firm D call. Germline values: CDR1 DFQATT, CDR2 SNEGSKA (reference sequence). The CDR3 spans 13 residues. V was clipped by 0 bases and J by 6 bases, with 11 bases between them. DNA of the CDR3: TGCAGTGCTAGAGAGCACAGCAGACCTGAAGCTTTCTTT. Amino acid sequence: CSAREHSRPEAFF.

The genes are TRBV30 and TRBJ1-2, with a possible D match to TRBD1 (6 bases). The CDR3 is 13 amino acids. Trimming took off 5 bases at V and 7 bases at J, with 17 bases between the two ends. Per germline, CDR1 GTSNPN and CDR2 SVGIG (reference sequence). The CDR3 region has the DNA TGTGCCTGGCTACAGGGAGCGGGAGGTGGCTACACCTTC. Translation: CAWLQGAGGGYTF.

CDR3 residues: CSVEERRGVTGELFF. DNA of the CDR3: TGCAGCGTTGAAGAGAGGAGAGGCGTCACCGGGGAGCTGTTTTTT. The chain has TRBV29-1 and TRBJ2-2; D is ambiguous. The CDR3 sequence is 15 residues long. The germline V gene encodes CDR1 SQVTM and CDR2 ANQGSEA. V dropped 0 bases and J dropped 4 bases, with 12 bases sitting between them.

In its sample, this clonotype was seen once. The chain has TRBV29-1 and TRBJ2-7, with 7 nucleotides matching TRBD1. CDR3 size: 13 residues. Losses at the gene ends were 7 bases for V and 2 bases for J; bases not matched to a gene: 8. CDR1 is SQVTM and CDR2 is ANQGSEA in the germline V gene. The CDR3 nucleotides are TGCAGCGATCCGGGACAGCACGCCTACGAGCAGTACTTC. Translated, it gives CSDPGQHAYEQYF.

This rearrangement joins TRBV24-1 to TRBJ1-5; tentatively, D is TRBD1 (5 bases). Germline V gene data show CDR1 as KGHDR and CDR2 as SFDVKD. V was pared by 4 bases and J by 4 bases, with 16 bases between. This CDR3 has 16 amino acids. CDR3 amino acids: CATSEGEGVGNQPQHF. The CDR3, as DNA: TGTGCCACCAGTGAGGGGGAAGGGGTCGGGAATCAGCCCCAGCATTTT.

This chain connects TRBV12-3 or TRBV12-4 to TRBJ1-5; perhaps TRBD1 as D (5 bases). Trimming took off 6 bases at V and 7 bases at J, with 19 bases between the two ends. The CDR3 loop spans 15 amino acids. This chain's CDR3 is CASRLRRGEEQPQHF. CDR3 bases: TGTGCCAGCAGGCTAAGACGGGGGGAAGAACAGCCCCAGCATTTT.